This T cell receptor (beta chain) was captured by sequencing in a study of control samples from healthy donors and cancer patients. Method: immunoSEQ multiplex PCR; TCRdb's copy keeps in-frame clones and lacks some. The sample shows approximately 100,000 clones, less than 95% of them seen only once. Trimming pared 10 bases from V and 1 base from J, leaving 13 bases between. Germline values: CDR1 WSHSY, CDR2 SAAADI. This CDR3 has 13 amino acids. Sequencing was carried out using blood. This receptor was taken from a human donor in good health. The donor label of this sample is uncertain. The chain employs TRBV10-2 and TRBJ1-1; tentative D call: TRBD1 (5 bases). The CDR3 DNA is TGCGCCACATCTAGAACAGGGAACACTGAAGCTTTCTTT. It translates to CATSRTGNTEAFF.